Presented here are 32 T cell receptor beta chains from one specimen sequenced in a study of T cell repertoires in cytomegalovirus infection. No antigens are known for them. TCRdb independently ran MiXCR on the reads; one entry per CDR3 protein. This sample has 680,000 or so distinct CDR3 sequences, with around 32% found just once. The sequences come from cultured PBMCs, collected from culture after CMV antigen stimulation. Every receptor here comes from a human donor in good health (CMV status not recorded). Some clones in this sample may be carry-over from other donors' samples.

The rearrangement joins TRBV4-2 to TRBJ2-5, with TRBD2 identical over 7 bases. This CDR3 has 15 amino acids. V shed 4 bases, J shed 0 bases, and the junction held 5 bases outside the gene matches. CDR1 and CDR2 (germline): LGHNA, YNFKEQ. The DNA for the CDR3 is TGTGCCAGCAGCCCCTCGCGGGAGTACCAAGAGACCCAGTACTTC. It encodes CASSPSREYQETQYF.

As concerns this clonotype: A single base separates this from a much larger clone, so it may be a read error. V and J are TRBV6-8 and TRBJ1-1, with D tentatively TRBD1 (5 bases). The CDR3 loop spans 13 amino acids. V lost 5 bases and J lost 3, with 10 bases in between. Germline assignment: CDR1 MNHGY and CDR2 SAAAGT. The CDR3 reads CASSRLGDTEAFF. CDR3 coding DNA: TGTGCCAGCAGTCGACTGGGGGACACTGAAGCTTTCTTT.

This clonotype has a count of ten or more. V gene TRBV4-1 combines with J gene TRBJ2-5; no reliable D call. Germline V gives CDR1 MGHRA, CDR2 YSYEKL. The CDR3 loop spans 17 amino acids. Trimming shortened V by 0 bases and J by 1 base, and 15 bases separated the two germline ends. The CDR3 region is CASSQESLAVVQETQYF. The DNA for the CDR3 is TGCGCCAGCAGCCAAGAGTCGTTAGCAGTTGTCCAAGAGACCCAGTACTTC.

About this clonotype: A much more abundant neighbour one base away suggests this may be a read error. The chain links TRBV7-2 to TRBJ1-1; D gene ambiguous. CDR1 and CDR2 (germline): SGHTA, FQGNSA. The CDR3 totals 13 residues. CDR3 protein: CASSLNEGEEAVF. CDR3 nucleotides: TGTGCCAGCAGCTTAAATGAAGGAGAAGAAGCTGTCTTT.

This sequence joins TRBV28 and TRBJ1-4; 7 bases line up with TRBD1. Germline CDR1 reads MDHEN; CDR2 reads SYDVKM. The trim removed 1 base at V and 7 bases at J, leaving 6 bases unmatched. This CDR3 spans 15 amino acids. The CDR3 sequence is CASSLYRGTAEKLFF. The CDR3 coding sequence is TGTGCCAGCAGTTTATACAGGGGAACCGCTGAAAAACTGTTTTTT. The variable domain in full, with the rest retrieved from reference TRBV28 and TRBJ1-4, is DVKVTQSSRYLVKRTGEKVFLECVQDMDHENMFWYRQDPGLGLRLIYFSYDVKMKEKGDIPEGYSVSREKKERFSLILESASTNQTSMYLCASSLYRGTAEKLFFGSGTQLSVL.

The chain combines TRBV7-2 with TRBJ2-5, with D possibly TRBD2 on 5 matching bases. This CDR3 has 13 residues. Germline CDR1 and CDR2: SGHTA and FQGNSA. Trimming left V 8 bases short and J 1 base short, with 11 bases between. The CDR3 DNA reads TGTGCCAGCGGGAGCAGCACCCAAGAGACCCAGTACTTC. This sequence encodes CASGSSTQETQYF.

This chain connects TRBV23-1 to TRBJ2-6; possibly TRBD2 for D (5 bases). TRBV23-1 is identified as an open reading frame with a role that is uncertain. The CDR3 loop spans 17 amino acids. With 2 bases removed from V and 0 bases from J, the gap between germline ends came to 11 bases. The CDR3 sequence is CASSQVRRNSGANVLTF. CDR3 bases: TGCGCCAGCAGTCAAGTCAGGAGGAACTCTGGGGCCAACGTCCTGACTTTC.

This clonotype has only a few counts. The V gene is TRBV20-1, the J gene TRBJ2-1, with 10 bases that match TRBD2. The CDR3 totals 15 residues. V dropped 0 bases and J dropped 8; count of bases not matched to a gene: 7. Germline loops: CDR1 DFQATT, CDR2 SNEGSKA (reference sequence). DNA of the CDR3: TGCAGTGCTAGAGATCCCAGCGGGAGGGGGGATGAGCAGTTCTTC. It is translated as CSARDPSGRGDEQFF.

This clonotype was seen more than once but under ten times. V and J are TRBV20-1 and TRBJ2-7, with 12 nucleotides matching TRBD2. Trimming at V came to 1 base and at J to 4 bases, leaving 11 bases not matched to a gene. The CDR3 length is 17 residues. From germline, CDR1 is DFQATT and CDR2 SNEGSKA (reference sequence). CDR3 in amino acids: CSARVASGGAMRYEQYF. As DNA, the CDR3 is TGCAGTGCTAGAGTGGCTAGCGGGGGGGCGATGAGATACGAGCAGTACTTC.

This clonotype occurred a few times. The rearrangement links TRBV6-6 to TRBJ2-7, with D unclear. The CDR3 has 16 residues. Trimming took 0 bases from V and 7 from J, leaving 19 bases between them. Germline assignment: CDR1 MNHNY and CDR2 SVGAGI (reference sequence). CDR3 bases: TGTGCCAGCAGTTACTCTCCAGGCCATTTCCCTCAGGAGCAGTACTTC. It encodes CASSYSPGHFPQEQYF.

This clonotype was recorded many times. The chain carries TRBV11-2 and TRBJ2-5, with 7 bases matching TRBD1. Germline assignment: CDR1 SGHAT and CDR2 FQNNGV. This CDR3 is built from 16 residues. The J segment lost 7 bases and the V segment lost 4 bases, leaving 15 bases of the junction unmatched. The CDR3 loop reads CASSSTQGWNPGTQYF. In DNA, the CDR3 is TGTGCCAGCAGCTCGACACAGGGGTGGAATCCAGGGACCCAGTACTTC. Full variable domain (rest looked up from reference TRBV11-2 and TRBJ2-5): EAGVAQSPRYKIIEKRQSVAFWCNPISGHATLYWYQQILGQGPKLLIQFQNNGVVDDSQLPKDRFSAERLKGVDSTLKIQPAKLEDSAVYLCASSSTQGWNPGTQYFGPGTRLLVL.

This clonotype was counted between two and nine times. This chain links TRBV6-6 with TRBJ2-1, with 12 bases that match TRBD1. The CDR3 runs 18 residues. Trimming removed 2 bases from V and 8 bases from J; junction bases left unmatched: 13. Germline CDR1 is MNHNY and CDR2 is SVGAGI (reference sequence). The DNA for the CDR3 is TGTGCCAGCAGTTACGCGTCTCCGGGACAGGGGGCTTGGCATGAGCAGTTCTTC. As protein: CASSYASPGQGAWHEQFF.

This clonotype occurred a few times. In DNA, the CDR3 is TGTGCCAGCAGTGAAGCGAGGGGGTTCCCAGATACGCAGTATTTT. Translating gives CASSEARGFPDTQYF. The chain links TRBV6-1 to TRBJ2-3; D might be TRBD1 (6 bases). Trimming stripped 0 bases from V and 4 bases from J, with 11 bases between. The CDR3 totals 15 residues. Germline V gene sequence: CDR1 MNHNS, CDR2 SASEGT.

The V gene is TRBV6-6, the J gene TRBJ1-5; the D gene is possibly TRBD1 (6 bases). CDR1 and CDR2 from the germline V gene are MNHNY and SVGAGI (reference sequence). CDR3 length equals 17 residues. V was clipped by 7 bases and J by 5 bases, with 24 bases between them. CDR3 amino acids: CASILTTTGWADQPQHF. As DNA, the CDR3 is TGTGCCAGCATTCTAACTACCACAGGGTGGGCGGATCAGCCCCAGCATTTT.

The chain uses TRBV4-1 and TRBJ1-6; 8 bases are shared with TRBD1. The CDR3 extends over 16 amino acids. Trimming removed 1 base from V and 9 bases from J; junction bases left unmatched: 8. Germline V lookup: CDR1 MGHRA, CDR2 YSYEKL. CDR3 in amino acids: CASSQVWDRRGSPLHF. The DNA for the CDR3 is TGCGCCAGCAGCCAAGTATGGGACAGGCGGGGTTCACCCCTCCACTTT.

The chain carries TRBV7-2 and TRBJ1-4; perhaps TRBD1 as D (5 bases). The germline V gene has CDR1 SGHTA and CDR2 FQGNSA. There are 12 residues in the CDR3. Trimming shortened V by 8 bases and J by 15 bases, and 19 bases separated the two germline ends. Here the CDR3 reads CASSGAKGLLFF. The CDR3 coding sequence is TGTGCCAGCTCGGGCGCGAAGGGACTGTTGTTTTTT.

This clonotype was seen repeatedly, ten times or more. This chain joins TRBV12-3 or TRBV12-4 and TRBJ1-1; no clear D gene. Trimming left V 4 bases short and J 0 bases short, with 3 bases between. This CDR3 comprises 12 residues. Here the CDR3 reads CASSWMNTEAFF. The CDR3 DNA reads TGTGCCAGCAGTTGGATGAACACTGAAGCTTTCTTT.

This clonotype was counted between two and nine times. The chain couples TRBV7-2 to TRBJ1-5, with TRBD1 matching over 7 bases. CDR3 length: 16 amino acids. The germline gives CDR1 SGHTA, CDR2 FQGNSA. The trim removed 6 bases at V and 7 bases at J, leaving 15 bases unmatched. This chain's CDR3 is CASSPKGWDSGQPQHF. CDR3 coding DNA: TGTGCCAGCAGTCCCAAGGGGTGGGACAGCGGACAGCCCCAGCATTTT.

The V gene is TRBV19, the J gene TRBJ2-1; unclear D gene. CDR1 is LNHDA, CDR2 SQIVND, per germline (reference sequence). This CDR3 has 14 amino acids. V dropped 5 bases and J dropped 7 bases, with 15 bases sitting between them. CDR3 sequence reads: CASSVGWLKNEQFF. CDR3 DNA: TGTGCCAGTAGTGTCGGTTGGCTGAAGAATGAGCAGTTCTTC. Full variable domain (outside the CDR3, taken from reference TRBV19 and TRBJ2-1): DGGITQSPKYLFRKEGQNVTLSCEQNLNHDAMYWYRQDPGQGLRLIYYSQIVNDFQKGDIAEGYSVSREKKESFPLTVTSAQKNPTAFYLCASSVGWLKNEQFFGPGTRLTVL.

This clonotype was found many times. V gene TRBV7-2 combines with J gene TRBJ2-5; TRBD2 is a possible D gene (6 bases). Per the germline V gene, CDR1 is SGHTA and CDR2 is FQGNSA. V shed 5 bases and J shed 4 bases, with 11 bases lying between them. The CDR3 totals 13 residues. In DNA form, the CDR3 reads TGTGCCAGCAGCCCGGGACTGGGAGAGACCCAGTACTTC. This translates into CASSPGLGETQYF.

The sample holds a few counts of this clonotype. This CDR3 reads CASTQRRGWITEAFF. CDR3 coding DNA: TGTGCCAGCACCCAAAGACGGGGTTGGATCACTGAAGCTTTCTTT. The chain combines TRBV12-3 or TRBV12-4 with TRBJ1-1; D gene uncertain. V dropped 7 bases and J dropped 4 bases, with 19 bases sitting between them. This CDR3 region has 15 residues.

This clonotype was detected many times. The chain joins TRBV7-2 to TRBJ2-7; possible D gene TRBD2, 5 bases. V lost 5 bases and J lost 6, with 14 bases in between. Germline V gene sequence: CDR1 SGHTA, CDR2 FQGNSA. The CDR3 contains 13 residues. The CDR3 reads CASSPRWAGEQYF. The DNA for the CDR3 is TGTGCCAGCAGCCCTCGATGGGCGGGCGAGCAGTACTTC. Full variable domain (missing parts from reference TRBV7-2 and TRBJ2-7): GAGVSQSPSNKVTEKGKDVELRCDPISGHTALYWYRQSLGQGLEFLIYFQGNSAPDKSGLPSDRFSAERTGGSVSTLTIQRTQQEDSAVYLCASSPRWAGEQYFGPGTRLTVT.

This sequence joins TRBV20-1 and TRBJ2-1; 10 bases line up with TRBD2. The CDR3 totals 16 residues. With V trimmed by 0 bases and J by 0 bases, 2 bases remained unmatched. Looked up from germline, CDR1 is DFQATT and CDR2 is SNEGSKA (reference sequence). The CDR3 region has the DNA TGCAGTGCTAGAGATGCTAGCGGGAGCTCCTACAATGAGCAGTTCTTC. Translation gives CSARDASGSSYNEQFF.

This clonotype was counted a few times. The chain has TRBV19 and TRBJ2-1, with a tentative D call TRBD2 (6 bases). In germline, CDR1 is LNHDA, CDR2 SQIVND (reference sequence). The germline V and J ends were trimmed by 1 base and 9 bases, with 10 bases remaining between them. The CDR3 consists of 13 residues. The CDR3 sequence is CASSIGTTSEQFF. As DNA, the CDR3 is TGTGCCAGTAGTATAGGGACTACGAGTGAGCAGTTCTTC.

This clonotype was observed many times. The rearrangement links TRBV7-2 to TRBJ2-5; D unresolved. Between the trimmed V and J ends, which lost 4 bases and 2 bases, there was a span of 2 bases. There are 11 residues in the CDR3. Germline V gene data show CDR1 as SGHTA and CDR2 as FQGNSA. CDR3 region: CASSWQETQYF. The CDR3 DNA reads as TGTGCCAGCAGCTGGCAAGAGACCCAGTACTTC.

This clonotype has more than one count but fewer than ten. In DNA, the CDR3 is TGTGCCAGCAGCTTAAGGACTAGCGGGAGGGACGTCGGGGAGCTGTTTTTT. Its translation is CASSLRTSGRDVGELFF. The V gene is TRBV11-2, the J gene TRBJ2-2; 15 positions agree with TRBD2. Germline-derived CDR1 and CDR2 are SGHAT and FQNNGV. This CDR3 spans 17 amino acids. Trimming removed 2 bases from V and 7 bases from J; junction bases left unmatched: 5.

This clonotype was detected only a few times. The genes are TRBV11-2 and TRBJ2-1; TRBD2 agrees at 12 bases. Germline CDR1 reads SGHAT; CDR2 reads FQNNGV. The CDR3 loop spans 16 amino acids. V was pared by 4 bases and J by 7 bases, with 8 bases of the junction left unmatched. This CDR3 reads CASSSLTSGRMNEQFF. CDR3 DNA sequence: TGTGCCAGCAGCTCCTTAACTAGCGGGAGGATGAATGAGCAGTTCTTC.

This clonotype was detected many times. This sequence joins TRBV6-1 and TRBJ2-7; D gene ambiguous. CDR3 length: 11 amino acids. V lost 6 bases to trimming and J lost 2 bases, with 5 bases between them. From germline, CDR1 is MNHNS and CDR2 SASEGT. The chain's CDR3 is CASRETYEQYF. DNA of the CDR3: TGTGCCAGCAGAGAAACCTACGAGCAGTACTTC.

The rearrangement uses TRBV6-1 and TRBJ2-2; D not resolved. Trimming pared 10 bases from V and 1 base from J, leaving 10 bases between. Germline V CDR1 and CDR2: MNHNS, SASEGT. This CDR3 comprises 13 residues. CDR3 sequence reads: CAITWGNTGELFF. DNA of the CDR3: TGTGCCATAACGTGGGGGAACACCGGGGAGCTGTTTTTT.

J is TRBJ1-4 and V is TRBV6-6, with 9 bases aligning to TRBD1. CDR1 is MNHNY and CDR2 is SVGAGI in the germline V gene (reference sequence). J lost 12 bases, V lost 3 bases, and 11 bases had no gene match. This CDR3 spans 15 amino acids. The CDR3 protein is CASSYEGQGGAELFF. CDR3 in DNA: TGTGCCAGCAGTTATGAGGGACAGGGCGGTGCGGAACTGTTTTTT.

This chain uses TRBV29-1 with TRBJ2-1; 8 bases map to TRBD1. Germline V CDR1 and CDR2: SQVTM, ANQGSEA. Unmatched junction bases numbered 8, after V lost 1 base and J lost 3 bases. The CDR3 consists of 16 residues. The CDR3 loop is CSVEARSDRVYNEQFF. CDR3 bases: TGCAGCGTTGAAGCGCGCTCGGACAGGGTCTACAATGAGCAGTTCTTC.

This chain joins TRBV2 and TRBJ1-2, with D possibly TRBD1 on 5 matching bases. The V and J ends lost 1 base and 7 bases respectively, with 16 bases between them. Germline CDR1 and CDR2: SNHLY and FYNNEI. The CDR3 length is 15 residues. CDR3 coding DNA: TGTGCCAGCAGTGAAGGCGCAGGGTTCGGTAGTGGCTACACCTTC. Residues: CASSEGAGFGSGYTF.